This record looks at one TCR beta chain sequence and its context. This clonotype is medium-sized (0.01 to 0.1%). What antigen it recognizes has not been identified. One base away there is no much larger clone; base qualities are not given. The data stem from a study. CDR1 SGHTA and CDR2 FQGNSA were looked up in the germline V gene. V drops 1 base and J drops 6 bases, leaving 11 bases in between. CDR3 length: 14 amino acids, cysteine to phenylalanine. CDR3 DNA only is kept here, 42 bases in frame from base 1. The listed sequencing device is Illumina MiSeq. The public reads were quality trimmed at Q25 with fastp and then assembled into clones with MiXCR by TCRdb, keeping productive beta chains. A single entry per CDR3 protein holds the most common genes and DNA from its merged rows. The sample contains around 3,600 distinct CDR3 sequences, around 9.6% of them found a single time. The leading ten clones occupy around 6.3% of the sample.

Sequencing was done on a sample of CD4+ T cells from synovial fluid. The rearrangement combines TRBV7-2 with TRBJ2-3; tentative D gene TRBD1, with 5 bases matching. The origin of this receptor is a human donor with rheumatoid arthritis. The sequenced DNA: TGTGCCAGCAGCTTAGATCAGGGCGGCGATACGCAGTATTTT. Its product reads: CASSLDQGGDTQYF.